Listed below are T cell receptor beta chains from one sample, sequenced in a study of CD8 T cells in Susac syndrome. Each CDR3 protein is one row after TCRdb ran MiXCR on the immunoSEQ multiplex PCR reads. In the table there are approximately 170,000 distinct CDR3 sequences, about 90% of which are singletons. Input material: CD4+ T cells from PBMCs. All receptors derive from a human donor in good health. The conserved cysteine and the conserved F or W are not part of the CDR3 here. Size is omitted from some rows. Given values are once, few, many or a class for expanded clones.

CDR3 protein	clone size	CDR3 length	V gene
ASSPQRGDGKAF	.	12	TRBV18
ASKDLNLAEQF	.	11	TRBV6-1
ASSSTGKRYTEAF	.	13	TRBV28
ASSSAATDTQY	.	11	TRBV5-1
ASSGQGWETQY	.	11	TRBV7-9
AISGLNEQF	.	9	TRBV10-3
AWSVLPLRQIEAF	.	13	TRBV30
ASSDQLRGEQY	.	11	TRBV6-6
SVLLSTYEQY	.	10	TRBV29-1
ASSRLAGITDTQY	once	13	TRBV7-9
ASSFRDRDSGANVLT	.	15	TRBV5-6